Listed below are T cell receptor beta chains from one sample, sequenced in a study of blood T cells in healthy people across ages. TCRdb ran MiXCR on the 5' RACE reads and lists one entry per CDR3 protein. The sample has 1.5 million to 2 million distinct CDR3 sequences; about two fifths are singletons. Sequencing used blood. Receptors were obtained from a human donor in good health. CDR3s include the opening cysteine and the closing phenylalanine or tryptophan. Fields, in order: clone size, V gene, J gene, D gene, CDR3 protein, CDR3 DNA. D genes are given only for firm matches. For some rows the clone size is stated as once, few or many, or as a class when expanded; others skip it.

abundance: .; v_gene: TRBV20-1; j_gene: TRBJ1-5; d_gene: .; CDR3aa: CSAGFNQPQHF; CDR3nt: TGCAGTGCTGGCTTCAATCAGCCCCAGCATTTT
abundance: few; v_gene: TRBV7-9; j_gene: TRBJ2-7; d_gene: .; CDR3aa: CASSSTYDEQYF; CDR3nt: TGTGCCAGCAGCTCTACATATGACGAGCAGTACTTC
abundance: .; v_gene: TRBV20-1; j_gene: TRBJ2-1; d_gene: TRBD2; CDR3aa: CSAPALAGEGNEQFF; CDR3nt: TGCAGTGCCCCGGCGCTAGCGGGAGAAGGCAATGAGCAGTTCTTC
abundance: .; v_gene: TRBV19; j_gene: TRBJ2-3; d_gene: TRBD1; CDR3aa: CASSYGTVRVLTDTQYF; CDR3nt: TGTGCCAGTAGTTATGGGACAGTCCGGGTCCTAACAGATACGCAGTATTTT
abundance: few; v_gene: TRBV6-1; j_gene: TRBJ1-5; d_gene: .; CDR3aa: CASNGQGNSNQPQHF; CDR3nt: TGTGCCAGCAACGGACAAGGAAATAGCAATCAGCCCCAGCATTTT
abundance: few; v_gene: TRBV6-5; j_gene: TRBJ1-5; d_gene: .; CDR3aa: CASSYSGRQPQHF; CDR3nt: TGTGCCAGCAGTTACTCAGGGCGTCAGCCCCAGCATTTT
abundance: many; v_gene: TRBV12-3/TRBV12-4; j_gene: TRBJ1-2; d_gene: .; CDR3aa: CASSEDNYGYTF; CDR3nt: TGTGCCAGCAGTGAGGATAACTATGGCTACACCTTC
abundance: .; v_gene: TRBV12-3/TRBV12-4; j_gene: TRBJ2-5; d_gene: .; CDR3aa: CASGRTLSLGHETQYF; CDR3nt: TGTGCCAGCGGTCGAACCTTGTCCCTAGGCCACGAGACCCAGTACTTC
abundance: .; v_gene: TRBV12-3/TRBV12-4; j_gene: TRBJ2-2; d_gene: TRBD1; CDR3aa: CASRVGTGRAGELFF; CDR3nt: TGTGCCAGCAGAGTCGGGACAGGCCGAGCCGGGGAGCTGTTTTTT
abundance: .; v_gene: TRBV13; j_gene: TRBJ2-7; d_gene: TRBD1; CDR3aa: CASGPLGQGAYEQYF; CDR3nt: TGTGCCAGCGGCCCCTTGGGACAGGGGGCCTACGAGCAGTACTTC
abundance: many; v_gene: TRBV7-3; j_gene: TRBJ2-5; d_gene: .; CDR3aa: CASSLEGKTQYF; CDR3nt: TGTGCCAGCAGCTTAGAGGGGAAGACCCAGTACTTC
abundance: once; v_gene: TRBV15; j_gene: TRBJ2-5; d_gene: TRBD2; CDR3aa: CATSRRLAGGGETQYF; CDR3nt: TGTGCCACCAGCAGAAGACTAGCGGGGGGCGGGGAGACCCAGTACTTC